Each of the 28 T cell receptor beta chains below was sequenced from the same sample in a study of shared clonotypes between healthy human individuals. Method: immunoSEQ multiplex PCR; TCRdb's copy keeps in-frame clones and lacks some. Altogether roughly 2,300,000 clones are present, 92% being singletons, with the ten largest covering 0.37%. The sample taken for sequencing was naive CD4+ T cells from PBMCs. Subset noted: CD45RA+ positively selected. These receptor sequences come from a man between 18 and 29 years old in good health. Some clones in this sample may be carry-over from other donors' samples.

This chain links TRBV7-9 with TRBJ2-7; possible D gene TRBD1, 6 bases. Germline assignment: CDR1 SEHNR and CDR2 FQNEAQ (reference sequence). Trimming removed 5 bases at V and 4 bases at J, with 15 bases between. The length of the CDR3 is 14 residues. The DNA of the CDR3 is TGTGCCAGCAGCCCCTTGGGGGCCCCTTACGAGCAGTACTTC. Protein sequence: CASSPLGAPYEQYF.

The gene calls are TRBV19 and TRBJ2-7, with 9 bases identical to TRBD1. Germline CDR1 LNHDA, CDR2 SQIVND (reference sequence). The CDR3 covers 16 residues. J was trimmed by 6 bases and V by 7 bases; bases with no gene match: 16. The CDR3 loop reads CASKTYTGTGSSEQYF. The CDR3 DNA follows: TGTGCCAGTAAAACATACACCGGGACAGGGTCGAGCGAGCAGTACTTC.

The rearrangement links TRBV28 to TRBJ2-1; 7 bases are a match to TRBD1. CDR1 is MDHEN and CDR2 is SYDVKM in the germline V gene. This CDR3 has 14 amino acids. Trimming cost V 3 bases and J 4 bases; bases outside gene matches: 3. In DNA form, the CDR3 reads TGTGCCAGCAGTTTTACAGGGGTATACAATGAGCAGTTCTTC. Translated: CASSFTGVYNEQFF.

DNA of the CDR3: TGCGCCAGCACCCGGGGGGGACACCAAGAGACCCAGTACTTC. Amino acid sequence: CASTRGGHQETQYF. The rearrangement uses TRBV5-1 and TRBJ2-5, with TRBD2 matching 8 bases. This CDR3 has 14 amino acids. Germline lookup yields CDR1 SGHRS and CDR2 YFSETQ. After removal of 6 bases from V and 0 bases from J, the junction contained 4 bases not matched to a gene. Combining the CDR3 with reference TRBV5-1 and TRBJ2-5 gives the whole variable domain KAGVTQTPRYLIKTRGQQVTLSCSPISGHRSVSWYQQTPGQGLQFLFEYFSETQRNKGNFPGRFSGRQFSNSRSEMNVSTLELGDSALYLCASTRGGHQETQYFGPGTRLLVL.

This clone was seen a single time. This chain joins TRBV7-3 and TRBJ2-5; D possibly corresponds to TRBD1 (5 bases). The CDR3 spans 13 residues. Germline lookup yields CDR1 SGHTA and CDR2 FQGTGA. Trimming took off 2 bases at V and 12 bases at J, with 16 bases between the two ends. The CDR3 loop reads CASSLDETAAKYF. DNA of the CDR3: TGTGCCAGCAGCTTAGATGAGACAGCTGCTAAGTACTTC.

The rearrangement uses TRBV28 and TRBJ2-7, with TRBD2 matching over 12 bases. The junction had 9 bases not matched to a gene; V was cut back by 7 bases and J by 2 bases. Germline V gives CDR1 MDHEN, CDR2 SYDVKM. The CDR3 has 16 amino acids. DNA of the CDR3: TGTGCCAGCAAACTAGCGGGAGGTTTTTCCACCTACGAGCAGTACTTC. The encoded protein is CASKLAGGFSTYEQYF.

V is TRBV28 and J is TRBJ1-1, with TRBD1 as a possible D gene (6 bases). The length of the CDR3 is 15 residues. Trimming pared 5 bases from V and 3 bases from J, leaving 16 bases between. Germline CDR1 reads MDHEN; CDR2 reads SYDVKM. The CDR3 nucleotides read TGTGCCAGCAGTGGCCAGGGGAAGATTGACACTGAAGCTTTCTTT. Its translation: CASSGQGKIDTEAFF.

This chain joins TRBV21-1 and TRBJ2-1; the table names TRBD2, a call not compared with the DNA. TRBV21-1 counts as a pseudogene. This CDR3 contains 14 residues. The CDR3 is CASSKWEIDDEQFF. The DNA of the CDR3 is TGTGCCAGCAGCAAGTGGGAGATTGACGATGAGCAGTTCTTC.

The chain uses TRBV15 and TRBJ1-2; D ambiguous. Germline loops: CDR1 LNHNV, CDR2 YYDKDF (reference sequence). The CDR3 totals 17 residues. Trimming shortened V by 0 bases and J by 8 bases, and 22 bases separated the two germline ends. The CDR3 DNA sequence: TGTGCCACCAGCAGAGATCGCGTCTCCGTGGGCGCGGGAGGCTACACCTTC. The encoded protein is CATSRDRVSVGAGGYTF.

The CDR3 region is CASSPRLGDRFRGTGELFF. Here the CDR3 DNA reads TGTGCCAGCTCACCACGACTGGGGGACAGATTTAGGGGAACCGGGGAGCTGTTTTTT. The rearrangement links TRBV18 to TRBJ2-2; TRBD1 agrees at 7 bases. With V trimmed by 1 base and J by 5 bases, 16 bases remained unmatched. CDR1 and CDR2 from the germline V gene are KGHSH and LQKENI. The CDR3 runs to 19 residues.

This clone was observed once. The chain couples TRBV6-1 to TRBJ2-2; D gene uncertain. CDR3 length: 15 amino acids. V was pared by 2 bases and J by 7 bases, with 14 bases between. CDR1 MNHNS and CDR2 SASEGT come from the germline V gene. The CDR3 is CASSERSFGVGELFF. The CDR3 nucleotides read TGTGCCAGCAGTGAACGGTCGTTTGGGGTCGGGGAGCTGTTTTTT.

The J gene is TRBJ1-1, the V gene TRBV4-3; 7 bases are shared with TRBD1. CDR3 length: 16 residues. Trimming removed 4 bases from V and 5 bases from J; junction bases left unmatched: 13. From germline, CDR1 is LGHNA and CDR2 YSLEER. The CDR3 DNA reads as TGCGCCAGCAGCCGCCGGGGAGGGGGCTCGAGGACTGAAGCTTTCTTT. Translating gives CASSRRGGGSRTEAFF.

In this sample, this clone turned up a few times. The chain couples TRBV11-2 to TRBJ1-1, with D hard to call. CDR3 size: 11 residues. The germline V and J ends were trimmed by 5 bases and 11 bases, with 12 bases remaining between them. CDR1 and CDR2 (germline): SGHAT, FQNNGV. The CDR3 is CASSRQGIAFF. In nucleotides, the CDR3 is TGTGCCAGCAGCAGACAAGGGATCGCTTTCTTT.

The CDR3 sequence: CASSFLHSLRYEQYF. DNA for the CDR3: TGTGCCAGCAGCTTTCTCCATTCACTAAGATACGAGCAGTACTTC. The rearrangement joins TRBV5-6 to TRBJ2-7; no clear D. CDR3 length: 15 residues. Germline assignment: CDR1 SGHDT and CDR2 YYEEEE. With 2 bases removed from V and 4 bases from J, the gap between germline ends came to 16 bases.

The chain is built from TRBV2 and TRBJ2-1; 10 bases fit TRBD1. With V trimmed by 5 bases and J by 6 bases, 1 base remained unmatched. The V gene's germline CDR1 is SNHLY and CDR2 FYNNEI. The CDR3 totals 13 residues. For the CDR3, the DNA is TGTGCCAGCAGTTGGGACAGGGGCAATGAGCAGTTCTTC. Translating gives CASSWDRGNEQFF.

The J gene is TRBJ2-7, the V gene TRBV5-1; maybe TRBD2 (6 bases). The germline V gene encodes CDR1 SGHRS and CDR2 YFSETQ. This CDR3 region has 14 residues. V gave up 4 bases and J gave up 0 bases, with 11 bases separating them. CDR3 sequence (DNA): TGCGCCAGCAGCCCGGTAGCGGACTCCTACGAGCAGTACTTC. Amino acid sequence: CASSPVADSYEQYF.

V usage is TRBV10-3 and J usage is TRBJ2-5, with D unresolved. CDR1 is ENHRY, CDR2 SYGVKD, per germline. V lost 0 bases to trimming and J lost 7 bases, with 9 bases between them. The CDR3 consists of 13 residues. DNA of the CDR3: TGTGCCATCAGTGAGTCGACTCCAGGGACCCAGTACTTC. Protein sequence: CAISESTPGTQYF.

The rearrangement uses TRBV5-1 and TRBJ2-2; either TRBD1 or TRBD2 may supply D (5 bases each). CDR3 length equals 14 residues. Trimming removed 3 bases from V and 6 bases from J, with 12 bases in between. Germline CDR1 reads SGHRS; CDR2 reads YFSETQ. The CDR3 sequence is CASSSGVGAGELFF. DNA for the CDR3: TGCGCCAGCAGCTCCGGTGTGGGGGCCGGGGAGCTGTTTTTT.

The table lists this clone with a few counts. The V and J genes are TRBV30 and TRBJ1-1; D is possibly TRBD1 (5 bases). CDR3 length: 10 amino acids. Deletions cut 5 bases from V and 8 bases from J, with 9 bases between. Germline V gene data show CDR1 as GTSNPN and CDR2 as SVGIG (reference sequence). The chain's CDR3 is CAWGGREAFF. In nucleotides, the CDR3 is TGTGCCTGGGGGGGAAGGGAAGCTTTCTTT.

The rearrangement links TRBV25-1 to TRBJ2-1; tentatively, D is TRBD1 or TRBD2 (5 bases each). Looked up from germline, CDR1 is MGHDK and CDR2 is SYGVNS. The CDR3 spans 16 residues. The germline V and J ends were trimmed by 6 bases and 7 bases, with 22 bases remaining between them. The CDR3 loop is CASSPTGLVGLNEQFF. The CDR3 nucleotides are TGTGCCAGCAGCCCAACGGGGCTAGTGGGGTTGAATGAGCAGTTCTTC.

This rearrangement joins TRBV6-5 to TRBJ1-2, with D perhaps matching TRBD1 (6 bases). CDR1 MNHEY and CDR2 SVGAGI come from the germline V gene. Trimming took off 7 bases at V and 7 bases at J, with 13 bases between the two ends. The CDR3 loop spans 12 amino acids. The CDR3 protein is CASNLKGGGYTF. The CDR3 DNA reads TGTGCCAGCAATCTTAAGGGGGGTGGCTACACCTTC.

This clone occurred a few times. In the same sample, other DNA sequences code for this CDR3. The chain joins TRBV4-1 to TRBJ1-1; D uncertain. CDR3 size: 12 residues. Per the germline V gene, CDR1 is MGHRA and CDR2 is YSYEKL. V lost 1 base to trimming and J lost 5 bases, with 5 bases between them. Here the CDR3 DNA reads TGCGCCAGCAGCCAAGGTAGGACTGAAGCTTTCTTT. Its translation is CASSQGRTEAFF.

J is TRBJ1-1 and V is TRBV5-1; 9 positions agree with TRBD1. The length of the CDR3 is 16 residues. From germline, CDR1 is SGHRS and CDR2 YFSETQ. With V trimmed by 0 bases and J by 6 bases, 9 bases remained unmatched. The CDR3 DNA is TGCGCCAGCAGCTTGGATCCGGGACAGGGAACCGCTGAAGCTTTCTTT. Translated, it gives CASSLDPGQGTAEAFF.

The chain couples TRBV29-1 to TRBJ2-2; D unresolved. V was pared by 7 bases and J by 4 bases, with 16 bases between. The CDR3 totals 14 residues. Looked up from germline, CDR1 is SQVTM and CDR2 is ANQGSEA. CDR3 in DNA: TGCAGCGCCAGGACCAGCCGAGGCACCGGGGAGCTGTTTTTT. Protein sequence: CSARTSRGTGELFF.

This clone was observed once. The chain carries TRBV10-3 and TRBJ2-3, with D maybe TRBD2 (6 bases). The length of the CDR3 is 14 residues. Per the germline V gene, CDR1 is ENHRY and CDR2 is SYGVKD. Trimming stripped 2 bases from V and 12 bases from J, with 18 bases between. The CDR3 here is CAISEAGTSHDQYF. The CDR3 DNA follows: TGTGCCATCAGTGAGGCTGGCACTAGCCACGATCAGTATTTT.

As DNA, the CDR3 is TGTGCCTGGGGAAATAGGGGGAGGGAGACCCAGTACTTC. Translation gives CAWGNRGRETQYF. V is TRBV30 and J is TRBJ2-5; possibly TRBD1 or TRBD2 for D (6 bases each). V was shortened by 5 bases and J by 5 bases, with 15 bases between the two germline ends. CDR1 is GTSNPN, CDR2 SVGIG, per germline (reference sequence). There are 13 residues in the CDR3.

The rearrangement joins TRBV5-6 to TRBJ1-1, with 9 bases identical to TRBD1. Per the germline V gene, CDR1 is SGHDT and CDR2 is YYEEEE. This CDR3 is built from 16 residues. V was pared by 8 bases and J by 1 base, with 12 bases of the junction left unmatched. The CDR3 DNA reads as TGTGCCAGTTTTTTATACAGGGGGCTGGAGAACACTGAAGCTTTCTTT. Its protein is CASFLYRGLENTEAFF.

The rearrangement joins TRBV7-3 to TRBJ2-6; D uncertain. The CDR3 has 16 amino acids. The germline V gene has CDR1 SGHTA and CDR2 FQGTGA. V was cut by 2 bases and J by 0 bases, with 8 bases left in between. The CDR3 bases are TGTGCCAGCAGCTTACTACACGCCTCTGGGGCCAACGTCCTGACTTTC. It encodes CASSLLHASGANVLTF.